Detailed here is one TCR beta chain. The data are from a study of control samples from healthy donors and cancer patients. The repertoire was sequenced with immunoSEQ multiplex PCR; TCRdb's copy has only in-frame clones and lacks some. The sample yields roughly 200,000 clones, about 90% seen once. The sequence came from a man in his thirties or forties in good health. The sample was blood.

The CDR3 DNA reads TGCAGCGTTGAGGTCCGGCCGGACAGGGAAATCCCTCCTTATTGTAGCTCCTATAATTCACCCCTCCACTTT. Translating gives CSVEVRPDREIPPYCSSYNSPLHF. The chain is built from TRBV29-1 and TRBJ1-6; TRBD1 matches 8 bases. The CDR3 has 24 residues. After removal of 3 bases from V and 0 bases from J, the junction contained 28 bases not matched to a gene. Germline CDR1 is SQVTM and CDR2 is ANQGSEA.